The rows below give T cell receptor beta chains drawn from one sample of a study of T-cell reconstitution after alpha-beta-depleted transplantation in children. TCRdb reprocessed the PCR reads with MiXCR, giving one entry per CDR3 protein. The sample has about 600,000 distinct CDR3 sequences; under 12% are singletons. Source: PBMCs from the stem cell graft donor, taken from the stem cell graft. The source of these receptors is a human donor who donated a stem cell graft to a child with acute myeloid leukemia. The CDR3 runs from the conserved cysteine through the conserved F or W. Fields, in order: J gene, V gene, clone size, D gene, CDR3 DNA, CDR3 protein. A D gene is named only where the DNA matches it firmly. Clone size is shown for a subset of rows, as once, few, many or a class of expanded clone.

TRBJ1-1 TRBV29-1 NA NA TGCAGCGTTGAATCCGTCACTGAAGCTTTCTTT CSVESVTEAFF
TRBJ2-1 TRBV5-6 NA NA TGTGCCAGCATTAGTCAGCCGAACCCTTACAATGAGCAGTTCTTC CASISQPNPYNEQFF
TRBJ1-1 TRBV7-2 few NA TGTGCCAGCAGCATAGCCGGGACTAAGAACACTGAAGCTTTCTTT CASSIAGTKNTEAFF
TRBJ2-3 TRBV20-1 many TRBD1 TGCAGTGCTAGAGATCGACAGGGCCCAGATACGCAGTATTTT CSARDRQGPDTQYF
TRBJ2-7 TRBV18 NA NA TGTGCCAGCTCACCAGCCAGGAGCTCCTACGAGCAGTACTTC CASSPARSSYEQYF
TRBJ1-5 TRBV7-2 many NA TGTGCCAGCAGGGCCGCGCCTCTTAGCAATCAGCCCCAGCATTTT CASRAAPLSNQPQHF
TRBJ2-3 TRBV20-1 NA NA TGCAGTGCTAGCACCGGGACCGCACGGACAGATACGCAGTATTTT CSASTGTARTDTQYF
TRBJ2-7 TRBV6-6 few NA TGTGCCAGCATTACCGCCTACGAGCAGTACTTC CASITAYEQYF
TRBJ2-2 TRBV6-2/TRBV6-3 many NA TGTGCCAGCTCCCGCCGGGGGAAGAGAGAGTCGAACACCGGGGAGCTGTTTTTT CASSRRGKRESNTGELFF
TRBJ2-3 TRBV7-2 NA TRBD2 TGTGCCAGCAATCTAGCGGCAGATACGCAGTATTTT CASNLAADTQYF
TRBJ2-5 TRBV27 few NA TGTGCCAGCAGACGGACTCCTAGTGAGACCCAGTACTTC CASRRTPSETQYF
TRBJ2-1 TRBV15 NA TRBD2 TGTGCCACCAGCAGACTAAGGGAGGGGTATGAGCAGTTCTTC CATSRLREGYEQFF
TRBJ2-7 TRBV5-4 many NA TGTGCCAGCAGCTTGTCTGGCTTAACCTACGAGCAGTACTTC CASSLSGLTYEQYF
TRBJ2-1 TRBV7-2 NA NA TGTGCCAGCAGCCCTACGGGTGCCTACAATGAGCAGTTCTTC CASSPTGAYNEQFF
TRBJ2-1 TRBV25-1 many TRBD1 TGTGCCAGCAGTTTCTCCGGGACAGGGGGCGCGGGTGAGCAGTTCTTC CASSFSGTGGAGEQFF
TRBJ2-2 TRBV11-2 NA TRBD2 TGTGCCAGCAGCTATCGGGTGGCGGGAGATCAAGGGCCCGGGGAGCTGTTTTTT CASSYRVAGDQGPGELFF
TRBJ1-4 TRBV12-3/TRBV12-4 NA NA TGTGCCAGCAGTTTGAGCCGGAGGGCAACTAATGAAAAACTGTTTTTT CASSLSRRATNEKLFF
TRBJ2-5 TRBV7-2 NA NA TGTGCCAGCAGCTTAGAGGCGGTCGGGACCCAGTACTTC CASSLEAVGTQYF
TRBJ2-1 TRBV20-1 NA NA TGCAGTGCTAGAGGTTTAGGTCTAGCAATTGGTATCTCCTACAATGAGCGGTTCTTC CSARGLGLAIGISYNERFF
TRBJ2-7 TRBV7-3 many TRBD2 TGTGCCAGCAGTTCTAGCGGAGCCTACGAGCAGTACTTC CASSSSGAYEQYF
TRBJ1-6 TRBV6-8 NA NA TGTGCCAGCAGTCCCCCACGGAGCTCCTATAATTCACCCCTCCACTTT CASSPPRSSYNSPLHF
TRBJ1-1 TRBV10-3 many NA TGTGCCATCAGGAAGCAGGAGAACACTGAAGCTTTCTTT CAIRKQENTEAFF
TRBJ1-5 TRBV24-1 many TRBD1 TGTGCCACCAGTGATGCCGGGACAGGGGAGAATCAGCCCCAGCATTTT CATSDAGTGENQPQHF
TRBJ2-3 TRBV12-3/TRBV12-4 NA NA TGTGCCAGCAGTTTGGACCAATTCGATACGCAGTATTTT CASSLDQFDTQYF
TRBJ2-1 TRBV11-2 NA TRBD2 TGTGCCAGCAGCTTTGGCCTAACAGCGGGGGGCTCCTACGATGAGCAGTTCTTC CASSFGLTAGGSYDEQFF
TRBJ2-3 TRBV29-1 NA NA TGCAGCGTTGATAAGCCCGGGGGTTTAGATACGCAGTATTTT CSVDKPGGLDTQYF
TRBJ2-5 TRBV18 NA NA TGTGCCAGCTCACCCGGAGCAGTCAAAGAGACCCAGTACTTC CASSPGAVKETQYF
TRBJ2-3 TRBV12-5 few NA TGTGCTAGTGGTTTGTCAGATACGCAGTATTTT CASGLSDTQYF
TRBJ1-1 TRBV5-1 many TRBD1 TGCGCCAGCAGCTTTGACAGGGTGGAGTCTGAAGCTTTCTTT CASSFDRVESEAFF
TRBJ2-3 TRBV3-1 NA NA TGTGCCAGCAGCCAAGGCTCGACCCGCACAGATACGCAGTATTTT CASSQGSTRTDTQYF
TRBJ1-4 TRBV5-4 few NA TGTGCCAGCAGCTTGGACACCGCAACTAATGAAAAACTGTTTTTT CASSLDTATNEKLFF
TRBJ2-5 TRBV3-1 NA NA TGTGCCAGCAGCCAAGGGGGCAGCGCTTTAAAAGAGACCCAGTACTTC CASSQGGSALKETQYF
TRBJ2-1 TRBV5-1 few NA TGCGCCAGCAGCTTGCGGGACTGGGGGTCCAATGAGCAGTTCTTC CASSLRDWGSNEQFF
TRBJ1-1 TRBV18 few NA TGTGCCAGCTCACCCCTTAGCATGAACACTGAAGCTTTCTTT CASSPLSMNTEAFF
TRBJ2-5 TRBV6-1 few NA TGTGCCAGCAGCCCTGGTGAGCGGAGCCGACAAGAGACCCAGTACTTC CASSPGERSRQETQYF
TRBJ2-2 TRBV20-1 few NA TGCAGTGCTAGATCTAGAGTGTTGAACACCGGGGAGCTGTTTTTT CSARSRVLNTGELFF
TRBJ1-6 TRBV4-3 many TRBD1 TGCGCCAGCAGCCAAGACCCGACAGGGGGAGTATCACCCCTCCACTTT CASSQDPTGGVSPLHF
TRBJ2-3 TRBV3-1 many NA TGTGCCAGCAGCCAAGGAGATACGCAGTATTTT CASSQGDTQYF
TRBJ2-1 TRBV9 many NA TGTGCCAGCAGCACCCAGACTAGTCCCAGCTCCTACAATGAGCAGTTCTTC CASSTQTSPSSYNEQFF
TRBJ1-2 TRBV11-2 many NA TGTGCCAGCAGCTTAGAACACTATGGCTACACCTTC CASSLEHYGYTF
TRBJ2-7 TRBV5-6 few TRBD1 TGTGCCAGCAGGATACAGGGGGCTCCCCCCTACGAGCAGTACTTC CASRIQGAPPYEQYF
TRBJ2-1 TRBV5-1 NA NA TGCGCCAGCAGCTTGGAACGCAGCCTCTCCTACAATGAGCAGTTCTTC CASSLERSLSYNEQFF
TRBJ1-1 TRBV12-3/TRBV12-4 NA NA TGTGCCAGCAGTTTAAGGCACCCGAACACTGAAGCTTTCTTT CASSLRHPNTEAFF
TRBJ2-7 TRBV10-3 many NA TGTGCCTCCCGGGACTTTTACGAGCAGTACTTC CASRDFYEQYF
TRBJ2-2 TRBV5-1 NA NA TGCGCCAGCAGCTTGGACTGGAGAACTGGGGAGCTGTTTTTT CASSLDWRTGELFF
TRBJ2-7 TRBV29-1 many NA TGCAGCGTTGAAGATCTAGCCTACGAGCAGTACTTC CSVEDLAYEQYF